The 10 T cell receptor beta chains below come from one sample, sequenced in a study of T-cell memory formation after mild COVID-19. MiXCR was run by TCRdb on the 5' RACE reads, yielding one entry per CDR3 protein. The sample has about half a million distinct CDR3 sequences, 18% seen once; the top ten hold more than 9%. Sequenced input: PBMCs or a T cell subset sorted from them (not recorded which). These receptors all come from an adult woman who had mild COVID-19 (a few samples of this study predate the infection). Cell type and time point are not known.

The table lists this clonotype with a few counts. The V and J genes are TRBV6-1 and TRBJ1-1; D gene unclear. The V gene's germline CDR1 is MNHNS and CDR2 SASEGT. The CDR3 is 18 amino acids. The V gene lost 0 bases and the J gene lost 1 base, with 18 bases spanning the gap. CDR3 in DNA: TGTGCCAGCAGTGAAGCCCCCATACTCAGTGGGCAGAACACTGAAGCTTTCTTT. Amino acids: CASSEAPILSGQNTEAFF.

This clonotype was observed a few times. Here the CDR3 DNA reads TGTGCCACCAGTGAGTCGGGACTAGCGGGGGGAAGCGCAGATACGCAGTATTTT. Amino acid sequence: CATSESGLAGGSADTQYF. This sequence joins TRBV24-1 and TRBJ2-3; 15 bases line up with TRBD2. After removal of 4 bases from V and 4 bases from J, the junction contained 8 bases not matched to a gene. This CDR3 region has 18 residues. CDR1 is KGHDR and CDR2 is SFDVKD in the germline V gene.

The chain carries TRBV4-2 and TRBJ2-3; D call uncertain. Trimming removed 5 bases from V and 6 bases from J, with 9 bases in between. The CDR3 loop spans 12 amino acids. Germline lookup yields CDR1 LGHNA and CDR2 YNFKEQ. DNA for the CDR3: TGTGCCAGCAGCAGAGAGGAGGATACGCAGTATTTT. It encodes CASSREEDTQYF.

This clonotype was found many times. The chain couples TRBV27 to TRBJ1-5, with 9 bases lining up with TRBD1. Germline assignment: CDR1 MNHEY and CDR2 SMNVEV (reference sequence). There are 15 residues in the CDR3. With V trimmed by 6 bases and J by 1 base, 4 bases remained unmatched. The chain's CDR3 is CASRRQGGSNQPQHF. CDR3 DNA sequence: TGTGCCAGCAGGAGACAGGGGGGGAGCAATCAGCCCCAGCATTTT.

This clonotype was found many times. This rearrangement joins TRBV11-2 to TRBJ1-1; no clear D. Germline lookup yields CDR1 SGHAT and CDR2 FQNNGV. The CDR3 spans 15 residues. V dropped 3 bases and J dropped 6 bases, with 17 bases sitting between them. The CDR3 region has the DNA TGTGCCAGCAGCTTCCTCGGGGAAGCGAGAGCTGAAGCTTTCTTT. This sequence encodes CASSFLGEARAEAFF. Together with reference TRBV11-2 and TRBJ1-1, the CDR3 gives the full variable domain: EAGVAQSPRYKIIEKRQSVAFWCNPISGHATLYWYQQILGQGPKLLIQFQNNGVVDDSQLPKDRFSAERLKGVDSTLKIQPAKLEDSAVYLCASSFLGEARAEAFFGQGTRLTVV.

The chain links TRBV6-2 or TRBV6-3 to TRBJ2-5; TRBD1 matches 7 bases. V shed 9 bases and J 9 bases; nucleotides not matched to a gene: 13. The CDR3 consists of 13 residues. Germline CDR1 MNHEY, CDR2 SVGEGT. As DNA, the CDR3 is TGTGCCAGTCTACAGGGGCTCCTGGGGGCCCAGTACTTC. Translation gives CASLQGLLGAQYF.

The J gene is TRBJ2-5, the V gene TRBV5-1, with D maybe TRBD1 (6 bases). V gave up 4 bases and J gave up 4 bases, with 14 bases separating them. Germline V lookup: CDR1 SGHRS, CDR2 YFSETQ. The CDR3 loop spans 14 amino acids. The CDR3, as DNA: TGCGCCAGCAGCGCGACAGGATGGGGAGAGACCCAGTACTTC. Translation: CASSATGWGETQYF. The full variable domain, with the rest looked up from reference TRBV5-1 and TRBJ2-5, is KAGVTQTPRYLIKTRGQQVTLSCSPISGHRSVSWYQQTPGQGLQFLFEYFSETQRNKGNFPGRFSGRQFSNSRSEMNVSTLELGDSALYLCASSATGWGETQYFGPGTRLLVL.

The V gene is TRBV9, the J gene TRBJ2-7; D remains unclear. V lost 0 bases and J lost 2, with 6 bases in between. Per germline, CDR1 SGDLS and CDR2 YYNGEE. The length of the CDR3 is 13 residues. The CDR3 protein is CASSVGAPYEQYF. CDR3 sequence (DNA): TGTGCCAGCAGCGTAGGGGCACCCTACGAGCAGTACTTC.

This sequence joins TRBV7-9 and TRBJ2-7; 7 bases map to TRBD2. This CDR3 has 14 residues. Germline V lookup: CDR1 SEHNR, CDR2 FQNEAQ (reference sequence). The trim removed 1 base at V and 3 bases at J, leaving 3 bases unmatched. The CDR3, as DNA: TGTGCCAGCAGCTTAGGGGACTACTACTACGAGCAGTACTTC. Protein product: CASSLGDYYYEQYF.

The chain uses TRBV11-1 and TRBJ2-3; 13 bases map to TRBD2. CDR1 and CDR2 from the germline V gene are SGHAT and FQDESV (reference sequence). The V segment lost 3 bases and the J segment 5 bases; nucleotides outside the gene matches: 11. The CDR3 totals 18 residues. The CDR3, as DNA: TGTGCCAGCAGCTTTCGCAGAACTAGCGGGGGGGAAAGAGATACGCAGTATTTT. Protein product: CASSFRRTSGGERDTQYF. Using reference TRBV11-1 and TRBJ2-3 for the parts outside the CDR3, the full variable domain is EAEVAQSPRYKITEKSQAVAFWCDPISGHATLYWYRQILGQGPELLVQFQDESVVDDSQLPKDRFSAERLKGVDSTLKIQPAELGDSAMYLCASSFRRTSGGERDTQYFGPGTRLTVL.